The source of this T cell receptor (beta chain) is a study of T cells in Graves' hyperthyroidism and ophthalmopathy. About the research overall: Peripheral blood was secured at the point of initial diagnosis, before any treatment.

Researchers amplified the TCR beta CDR3 regions from RNA transcripts. The study used the HTBI primer set for a first-round RT-PCR of the TCR CDR3. A single record per CDR3 protein comes from TCRdb applying MiXCR to the multiplex PCR reads. The sample contains roughly 170,000 distinct CDR3 sequences, approximately 15% of which appear only once. Trimming left V 5 bases short and J 1 base short, with 8 bases between. CDR3 size: 14 residues. Germline V gives CDR1 SEHNR, CDR2 FQNEAQ (reference sequence). This clonotype has at least ten counts. Antigen unknown. Study results and caveats: Model predictions of ophthalmopathy came a median around 6.5 months before onset. The majority of expanded thyroid clonotypes above 0.001 also appeared in blood. Ophthalmopathy stood apart from stable hyperthyroidism in a 13 V-J model.

Sequencing was performed on blood. This chain links TRBV7-9 with TRBJ2-2, with unresolved D. The origin of this receptor is a woman aged 50 to 65 with Graves' hyperthyroidism. The CDR3 here is CASSPARNTGELFF. The CDR3 nucleotides are TGTGCCAGCAGCCCGGCGAGGAACACCGGGGAGCTGTTTTTT.